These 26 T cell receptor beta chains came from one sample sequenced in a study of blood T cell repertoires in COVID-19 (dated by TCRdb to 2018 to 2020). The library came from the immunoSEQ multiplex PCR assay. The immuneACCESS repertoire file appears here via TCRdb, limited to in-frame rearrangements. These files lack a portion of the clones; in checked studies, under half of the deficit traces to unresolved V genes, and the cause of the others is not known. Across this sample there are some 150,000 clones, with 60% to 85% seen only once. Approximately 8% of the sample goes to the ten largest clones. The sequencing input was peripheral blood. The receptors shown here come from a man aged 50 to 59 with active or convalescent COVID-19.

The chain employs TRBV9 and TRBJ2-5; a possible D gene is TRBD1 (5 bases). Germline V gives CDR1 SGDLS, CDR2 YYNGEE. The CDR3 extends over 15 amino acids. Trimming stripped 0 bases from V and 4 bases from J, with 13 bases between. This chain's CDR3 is CASSVAPGQGETQYF. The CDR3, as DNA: TGTGCCAGCAGCGTAGCTCCAGGTCAGGGAGAGACCCAGTACTTC.

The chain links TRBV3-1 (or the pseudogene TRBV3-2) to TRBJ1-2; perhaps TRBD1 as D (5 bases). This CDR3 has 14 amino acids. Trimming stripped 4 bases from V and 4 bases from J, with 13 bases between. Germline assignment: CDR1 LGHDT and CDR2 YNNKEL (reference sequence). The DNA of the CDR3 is TGTGCCAGCAGCCTCCAGGGTGTTTTCTATGGCTACACCTTC. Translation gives CASSLQGVFYGYTF.

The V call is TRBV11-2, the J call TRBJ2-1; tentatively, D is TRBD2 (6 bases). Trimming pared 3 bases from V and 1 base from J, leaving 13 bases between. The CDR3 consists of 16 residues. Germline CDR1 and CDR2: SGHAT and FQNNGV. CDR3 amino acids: CASSFTARGSYNEQFF. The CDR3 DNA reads TGTGCCAGCAGCTTCACGGCGCGGGGATCCTACAATGAGCAGTTCTTC.

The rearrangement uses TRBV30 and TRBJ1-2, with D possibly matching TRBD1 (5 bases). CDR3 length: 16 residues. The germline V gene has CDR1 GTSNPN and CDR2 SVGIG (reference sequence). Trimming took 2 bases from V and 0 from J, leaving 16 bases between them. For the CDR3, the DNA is TGTGCCTGGAGTAGGGGAACAGCAGGATCTAACTATGGCTACACCTTC. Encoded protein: CAWSRGTAGSNYGYTF. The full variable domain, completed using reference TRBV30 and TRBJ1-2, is SQTIHQWPATLVQPVGSPLSLECTVEGTSNPNLYWYRQAAGRGLQLLFYSVGIGQISSEVPQNLSASRPQDRQFILSSKKLLLSDSGFYLCAWSRGTAGSNYGYTFGSGTRLTVV.

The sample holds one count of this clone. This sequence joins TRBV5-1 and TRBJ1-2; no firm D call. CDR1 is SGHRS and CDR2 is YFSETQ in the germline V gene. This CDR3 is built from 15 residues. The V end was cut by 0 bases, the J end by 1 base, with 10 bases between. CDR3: CASSLGGTSNYGYTF. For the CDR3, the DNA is TGCGCCAGCAGCTTGGGAGGCACCAGTAACTATGGCTACACCTTC.

The chain's CDR3 is CASSLVTSGRDTQYF. CDR3 coding DNA: TGTGCCAGCAGCTTGGTGACTAGCGGGAGAGATACGCAGTATTTT. J is TRBJ2-3 and V is TRBV5-6; 12 bases match TRBD2. This CDR3 spans 15 amino acids. Germline V gene sequence: CDR1 SGHDT, CDR2 YYEEEE. V shed 0 bases, J shed 5 bases, and the junction held 1 base outside the gene matches.

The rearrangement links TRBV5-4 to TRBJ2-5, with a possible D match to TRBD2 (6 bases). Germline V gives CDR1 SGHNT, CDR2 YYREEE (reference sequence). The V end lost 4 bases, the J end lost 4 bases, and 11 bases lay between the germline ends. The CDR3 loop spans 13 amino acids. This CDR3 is CASSSRGSETQYF. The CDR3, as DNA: TGTGCCAGCAGCAGCCGGGGGTCAGAGACCCAGTACTTC.

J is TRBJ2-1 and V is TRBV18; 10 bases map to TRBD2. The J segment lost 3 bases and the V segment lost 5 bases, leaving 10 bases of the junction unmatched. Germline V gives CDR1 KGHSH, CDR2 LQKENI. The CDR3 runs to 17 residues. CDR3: CASSTSSGRGNYNEQFF. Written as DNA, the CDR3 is TGTGCCAGCTCAACCTCTAGCGGGAGAGGGAACTACAATGAGCAGTTCTTC.

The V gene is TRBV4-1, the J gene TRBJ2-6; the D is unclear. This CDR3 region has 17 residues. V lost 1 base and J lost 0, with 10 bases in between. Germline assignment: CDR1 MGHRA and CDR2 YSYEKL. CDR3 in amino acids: CASSQGVSGSGANVLTF. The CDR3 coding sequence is TGCGCCAGCAGCCAAGGGGTGTCGGGCTCTGGGGCCAACGTCCTGACTTTC.

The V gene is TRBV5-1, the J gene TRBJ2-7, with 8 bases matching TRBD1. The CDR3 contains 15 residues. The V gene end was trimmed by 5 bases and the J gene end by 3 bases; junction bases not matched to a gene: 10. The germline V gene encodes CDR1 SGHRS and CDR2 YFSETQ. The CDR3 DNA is TGCGCCAGCAGATCAAGGCAGGGGGCTATCTACGAGCAGTACTTC. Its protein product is CASRSRQGAIYEQYF.

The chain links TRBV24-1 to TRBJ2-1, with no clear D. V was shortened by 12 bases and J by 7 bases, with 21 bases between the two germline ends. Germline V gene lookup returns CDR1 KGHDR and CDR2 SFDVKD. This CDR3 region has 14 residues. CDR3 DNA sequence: TGTGCCCGTCCCCGACTGGAATCGCCGAATGAGCAGTTCTTC. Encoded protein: CARPRLESPNEQFF.

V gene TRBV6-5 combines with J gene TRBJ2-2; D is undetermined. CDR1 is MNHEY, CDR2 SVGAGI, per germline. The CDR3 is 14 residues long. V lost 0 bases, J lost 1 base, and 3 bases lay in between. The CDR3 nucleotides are TGTGCCAGCAGTTACTCTAGGAACACCGGGGAGCTGTTTTTT. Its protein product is CASSYSRNTGELFF.

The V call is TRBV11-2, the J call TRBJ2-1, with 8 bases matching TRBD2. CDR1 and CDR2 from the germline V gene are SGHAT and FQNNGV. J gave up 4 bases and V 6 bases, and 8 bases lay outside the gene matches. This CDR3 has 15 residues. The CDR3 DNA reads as TGTGCCAGCAGATCCGGGACTAGTCCGTACAATGAGCAGTTCTTC. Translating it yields CASRSGTSPYNEQFF.

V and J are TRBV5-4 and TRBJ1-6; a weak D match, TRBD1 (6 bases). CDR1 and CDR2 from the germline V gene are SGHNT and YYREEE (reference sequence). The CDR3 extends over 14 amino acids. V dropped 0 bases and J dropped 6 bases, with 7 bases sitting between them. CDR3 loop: CASSLDRVNSPLHF. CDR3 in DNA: TGTGCCAGCAGCTTGGACAGGGTTAATTCACCCCTCCACTTT.

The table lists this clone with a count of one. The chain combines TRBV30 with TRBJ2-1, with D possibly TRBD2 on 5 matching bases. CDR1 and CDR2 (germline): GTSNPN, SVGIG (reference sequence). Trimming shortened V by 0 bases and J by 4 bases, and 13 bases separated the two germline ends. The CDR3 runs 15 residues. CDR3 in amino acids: CAWSVRSGAYNEQFF. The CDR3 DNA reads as TGTGCCTGGAGTGTAAGGAGCGGAGCTTACAATGAGCAGTTCTTC.

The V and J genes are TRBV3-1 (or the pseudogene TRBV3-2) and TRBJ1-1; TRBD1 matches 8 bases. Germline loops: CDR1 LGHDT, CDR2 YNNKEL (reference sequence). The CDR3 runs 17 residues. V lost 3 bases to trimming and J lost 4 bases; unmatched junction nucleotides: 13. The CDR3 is CASSQGQASLRSTEAFF. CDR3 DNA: TGTGCCAGCAGCCAGGGACAGGCCTCATTGAGGAGCACTGAAGCTTTCTTT.

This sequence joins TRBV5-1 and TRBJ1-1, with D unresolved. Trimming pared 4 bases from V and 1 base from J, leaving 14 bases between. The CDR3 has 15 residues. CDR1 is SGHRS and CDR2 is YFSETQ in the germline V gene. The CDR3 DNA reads TGCGCCAGCAGCCCTAAGACGGAGGGGAACACTGAAGCTTTCTTT. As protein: CASSPKTEGNTEAFF.

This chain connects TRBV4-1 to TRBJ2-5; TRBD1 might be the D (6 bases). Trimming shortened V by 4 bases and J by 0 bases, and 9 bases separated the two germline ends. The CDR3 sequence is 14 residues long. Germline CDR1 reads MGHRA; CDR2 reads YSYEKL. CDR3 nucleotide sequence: TGCGCCAGCAGCCCCCGGGACAACCAAGAGACCCAGTACTTC. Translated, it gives CASSPRDNQETQYF.

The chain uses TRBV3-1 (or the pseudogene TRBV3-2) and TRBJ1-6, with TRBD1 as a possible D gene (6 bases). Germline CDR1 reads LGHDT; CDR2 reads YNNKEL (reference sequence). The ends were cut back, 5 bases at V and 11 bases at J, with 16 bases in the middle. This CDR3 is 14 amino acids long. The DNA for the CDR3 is TGTGCCAGCAGCACCCGACAGGAGAGGACACCCCTCCACTTT. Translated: CASSTRQERTPLHF.

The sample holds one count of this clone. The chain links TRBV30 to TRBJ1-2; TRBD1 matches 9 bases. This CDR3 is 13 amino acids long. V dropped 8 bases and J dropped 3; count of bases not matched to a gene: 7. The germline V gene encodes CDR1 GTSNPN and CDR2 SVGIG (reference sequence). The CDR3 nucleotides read TGTGCCAGGGAGGGACAGGGCCACTATGGCTACACCTTC. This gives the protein CAREGQGHYGYTF.

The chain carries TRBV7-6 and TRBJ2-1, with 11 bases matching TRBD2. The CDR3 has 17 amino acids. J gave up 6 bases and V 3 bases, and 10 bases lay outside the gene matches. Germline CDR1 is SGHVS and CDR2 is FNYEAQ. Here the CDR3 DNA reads TGTGCCAGCAGCTTCCGACTAGCGGGAAACGTGGGCAATGAGCAGTTCTTC. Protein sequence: CASSFRLAGNVGNEQFF.

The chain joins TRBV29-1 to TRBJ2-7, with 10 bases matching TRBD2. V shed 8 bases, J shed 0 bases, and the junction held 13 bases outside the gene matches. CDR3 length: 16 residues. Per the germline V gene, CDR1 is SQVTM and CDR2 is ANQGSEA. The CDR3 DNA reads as TGCAGCCCTGAACCCCCTAGCGGGAGAATCTCCTACGAGCAGTACTTC. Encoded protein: CSPEPPSGRISYEQYF.

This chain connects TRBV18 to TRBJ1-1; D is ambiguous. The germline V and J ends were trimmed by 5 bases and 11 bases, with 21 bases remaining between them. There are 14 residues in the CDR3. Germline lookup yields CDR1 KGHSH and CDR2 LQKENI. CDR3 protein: CASSVEELGREAFF. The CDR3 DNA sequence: TGTGCCAGCTCAGTCGAGGAGCTAGGCCGTGAGGCTTTCTTT.

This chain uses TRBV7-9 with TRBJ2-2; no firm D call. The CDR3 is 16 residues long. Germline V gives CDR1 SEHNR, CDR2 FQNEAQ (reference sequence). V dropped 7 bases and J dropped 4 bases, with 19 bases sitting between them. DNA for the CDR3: TGTGCCAGCAAGGCTACTCATACACGGAGCACCGGGGAGCTGTTTTTT. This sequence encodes CASKATHTRSTGELFF. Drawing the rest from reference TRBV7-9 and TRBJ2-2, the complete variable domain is DTGVSQNPRHKITKRGQNVTFRCDPISEHNRLYWYRQTLGQGPEFLTYFQNEAQLEKSRLLSDRFSAERPKGSFSTLEIQRTEQGDSAMYLCASKATHTRSTGELFFGEGSRLTVL.

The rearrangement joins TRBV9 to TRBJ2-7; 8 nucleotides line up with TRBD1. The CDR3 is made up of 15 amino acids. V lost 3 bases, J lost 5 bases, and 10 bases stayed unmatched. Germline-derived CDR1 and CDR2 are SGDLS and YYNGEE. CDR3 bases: TGTGCCAGCAGCGGACAGGGGACCACTAGGGACGAGCAGTACTTC. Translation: CASSGQGTTRDEQYF.

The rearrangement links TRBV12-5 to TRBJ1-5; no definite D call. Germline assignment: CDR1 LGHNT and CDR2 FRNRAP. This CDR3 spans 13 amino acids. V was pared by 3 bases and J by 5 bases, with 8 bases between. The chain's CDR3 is CASGFGDHQPQHF. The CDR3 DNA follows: TGTGCTAGTGGTTTCGGGGATCATCAGCCCCAGCATTTT.